This T cell receptor (beta chain) was identified during a study of control samples from healthy donors and cancer patients. The germline CDR1 and CDR2 sequences are GTSNPN and SVGIG (reference sequence). The V end was cut by 8 bases, the J end by 3 bases, with 14 bases between. The CDR3 contains 13 residues. The data were produced by immunoSEQ multiplex PCR, yet TCRdb's version contains in-frame clones alone and is incomplete. Of 91,000 or so clones listed, roughly nine tenths are singletons. The chain carries TRBV30 and TRBJ1-3; D may be TRBD1 (5 bases). This clonotype was sampled from a woman in her 30s in good health. Material: blood. CDR3: CAGGGMGGNTIYF. In DNA, the CDR3 is TGTGCCGGGGGGGGAATGGGTGGAAACACCATATATTTT.